This T cell receptor (beta chain) came from a study of blood T cell repertoires in COVID-19. Looking at the study overall: Spain, Italy and the United States supplied samples that represented acute and convalescent COVID-19. PBMCs, B-cell-depleted T cells, or T cells provided the cDNA or gDNA that made up the material.

The CDR3 is made up of 15 amino acids. The germline CDR1 and CDR2 sequences are MGHRA and YSYEKL. Deletions cut 4 bases from V and 7 bases from J, with 14 bases between. This clone was observed a single time. Produced via immunoSEQ multiplex PCR; TCRdb's table is partial and in-frame only. The sample includes some 150,000 clones, approximately 87% of them seen just once. Followed longitudinally, the Seattle patients had been enrolled during active infection. The chain couples TRBV4-1 to TRBJ1-6, with D tentatively TRBD1 (6 bases). The origin of this receptor is a woman aged 60-75 years with COVID-19, enrolled during active disease. The sample comprised peripheral blood. The CDR3 bases are TGCGCCAGCAGCCCGAGGGGGACGGCCAATTCACCCCTCCACTTT. Translation gives CASSPRGTANSPLHF.